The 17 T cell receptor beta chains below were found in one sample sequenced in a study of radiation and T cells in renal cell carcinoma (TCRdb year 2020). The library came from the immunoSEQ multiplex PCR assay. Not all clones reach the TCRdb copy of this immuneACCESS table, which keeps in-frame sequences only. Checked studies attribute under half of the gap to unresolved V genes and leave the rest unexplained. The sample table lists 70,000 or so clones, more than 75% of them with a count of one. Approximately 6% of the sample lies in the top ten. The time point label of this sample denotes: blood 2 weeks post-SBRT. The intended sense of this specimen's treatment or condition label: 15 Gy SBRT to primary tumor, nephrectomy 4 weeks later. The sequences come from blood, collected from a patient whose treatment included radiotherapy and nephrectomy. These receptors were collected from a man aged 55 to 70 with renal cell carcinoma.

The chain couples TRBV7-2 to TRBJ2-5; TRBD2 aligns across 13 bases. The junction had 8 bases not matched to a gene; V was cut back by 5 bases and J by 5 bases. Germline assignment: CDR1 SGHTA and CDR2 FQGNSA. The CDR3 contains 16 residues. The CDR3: CASSGTSGNVWETQYF. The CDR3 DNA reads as TGTGCCAGCAGCGGGACTAGCGGGAATGTGTGGGAGACCCAGTACTTC.

The CDR3 loop reads CASGGNQPQHF. In DNA form, the CDR3 reads TGTGCCAGTGGGGGAAATCAGCCCCAGCATTTT. This chain connects TRBV19 to TRBJ1-5, with D maybe TRBD1 (5 bases). Trimming took off 8 bases at V and 4 bases at J, with 6 bases between the two ends. The CDR3 sequence is 11 residues long. The germline V gene has CDR1 LNHDA and CDR2 SQIVND (reference sequence).

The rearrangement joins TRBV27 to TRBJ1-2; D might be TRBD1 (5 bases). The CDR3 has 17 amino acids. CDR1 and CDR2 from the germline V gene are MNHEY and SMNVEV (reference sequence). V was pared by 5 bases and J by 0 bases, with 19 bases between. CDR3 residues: CASSPNRQLIANYGYTF. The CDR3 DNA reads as TGTGCCAGCAGTCCCAATCGACAGCTAATAGCTAACTATGGCTACACCTTC.

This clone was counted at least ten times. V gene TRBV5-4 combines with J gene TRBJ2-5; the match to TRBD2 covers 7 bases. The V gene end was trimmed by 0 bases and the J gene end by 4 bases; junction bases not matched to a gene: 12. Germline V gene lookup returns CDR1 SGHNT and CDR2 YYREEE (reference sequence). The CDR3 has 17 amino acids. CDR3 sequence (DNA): TGTGCCAGCAGCTTGGGAATCGGGAGGCCCGAAGCAGAGACCCAGTACTTC. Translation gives CASSLGIGRPEAETQYF. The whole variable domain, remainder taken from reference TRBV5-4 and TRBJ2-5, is ETGVTQSPTHLIKTRGQQVTLRCSSQSGHNTVSWYQQALGQGPQFIFQYYREEENGRGNFPPRFSGLQFPNYSSELNVNALELDDSALYLCASSLGIGRPEAETQYFGPGTRLLVL.

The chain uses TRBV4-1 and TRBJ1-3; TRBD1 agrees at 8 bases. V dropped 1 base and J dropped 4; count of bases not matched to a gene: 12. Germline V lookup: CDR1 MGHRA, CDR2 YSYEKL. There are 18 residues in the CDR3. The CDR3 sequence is CASSQVALHRGAGNTIYF. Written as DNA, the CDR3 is TGCGCCAGCAGCCAAGTGGCCCTACACAGGGGGGCGGGAAACACCATATATTTT.

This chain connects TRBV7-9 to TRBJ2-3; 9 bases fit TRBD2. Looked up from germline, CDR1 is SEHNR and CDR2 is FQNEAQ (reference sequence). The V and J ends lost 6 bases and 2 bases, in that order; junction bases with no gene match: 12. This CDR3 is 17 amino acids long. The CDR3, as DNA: TGTGCCAGCAGACTCTCGGGGCGGGAGGGCCCCACAGATACGCAGTATTTT. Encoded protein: CASRLSGREGPTDTQYF.

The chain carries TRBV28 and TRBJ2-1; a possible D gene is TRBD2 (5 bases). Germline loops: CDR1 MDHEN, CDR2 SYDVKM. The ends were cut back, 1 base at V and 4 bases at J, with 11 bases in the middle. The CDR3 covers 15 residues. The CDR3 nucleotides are TGTGCCAGCAGTTTATACAATCGGAGGTACAATGAGCAGTTCTTC. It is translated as CASSLYNRRYNEQFF. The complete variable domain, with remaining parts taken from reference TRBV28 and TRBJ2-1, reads DVKVTQSSRYLVKRTGEKVFLECVQDMDHENMFWYRQDPGLGLRLIYFSYDVKMKEKGDIPEGYSVSREKKERFSLILESASTNQTSMYLCASSLYNRRYNEQFFGPGTRLTVL.

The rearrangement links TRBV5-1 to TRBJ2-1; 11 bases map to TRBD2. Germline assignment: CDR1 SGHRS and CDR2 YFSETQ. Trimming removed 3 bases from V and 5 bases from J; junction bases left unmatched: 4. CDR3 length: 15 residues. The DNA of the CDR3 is TGCGCCAGCAGCTCCACTAGCGGGAGCAACAATGAGCAGTTCTTC. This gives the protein CASSSTSGSNNEQFF.

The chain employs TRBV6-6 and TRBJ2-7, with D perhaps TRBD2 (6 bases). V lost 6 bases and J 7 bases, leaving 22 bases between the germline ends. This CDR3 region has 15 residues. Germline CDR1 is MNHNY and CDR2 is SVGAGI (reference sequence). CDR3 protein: CASRWTGRAEGEQYF. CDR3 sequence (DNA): TGTGCCAGCAGATGGACGGGGCGCGCGGAGGGAGAGCAGTACTTC.

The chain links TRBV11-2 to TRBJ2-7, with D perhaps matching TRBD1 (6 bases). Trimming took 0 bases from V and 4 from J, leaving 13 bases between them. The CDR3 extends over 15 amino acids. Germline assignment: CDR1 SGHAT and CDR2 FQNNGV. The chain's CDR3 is CASSLDRGQNYEQYF. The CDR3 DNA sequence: TGTGCCAGCAGCTTAGATCGGGGACAAAATTACGAGCAGTACTTC. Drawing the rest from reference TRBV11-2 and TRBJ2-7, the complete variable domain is EAGVAQSPRYKIIEKRQSVAFWCNPISGHATLYWYQQILGQGPKLLIQFQNNGVVDDSQLPKDRFSAERLKGVDSTLKIQPAKLEDSAVYLCASSLDRGQNYEQYFGPGTRLTVT.

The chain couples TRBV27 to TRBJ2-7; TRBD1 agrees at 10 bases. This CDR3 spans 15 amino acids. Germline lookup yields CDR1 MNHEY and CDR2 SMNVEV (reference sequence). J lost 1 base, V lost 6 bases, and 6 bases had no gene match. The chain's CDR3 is CASSWGDRGSYEQYF. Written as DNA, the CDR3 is TGTGCCAGCAGCTGGGGGGACAGGGGTTCCTACGAGCAGTACTTC.

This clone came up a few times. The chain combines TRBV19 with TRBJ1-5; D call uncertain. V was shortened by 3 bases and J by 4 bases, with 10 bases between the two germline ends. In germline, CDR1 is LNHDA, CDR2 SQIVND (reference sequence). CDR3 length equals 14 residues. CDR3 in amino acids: CASSIGLGNQPQHF. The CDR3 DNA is TGTGCCAGTAGTATCGGACTGGGGAATCAGCCCCAGCATTTT. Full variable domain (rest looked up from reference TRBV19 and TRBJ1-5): DGGITQSPKYLFRKEGQNVTLSCEQNLNHDAMYWYRQDPGQGLRLIYYSQIVNDFQKGDIAEGYSVSREKKESFPLTVTSAQKNPTAFYLCASSIGLGNQPQHFGDGTRLSIL.

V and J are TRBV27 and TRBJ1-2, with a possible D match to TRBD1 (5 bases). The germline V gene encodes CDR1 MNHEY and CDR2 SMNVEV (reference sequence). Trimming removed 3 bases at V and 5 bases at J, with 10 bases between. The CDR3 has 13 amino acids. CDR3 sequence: CASSFGAGYGYTF. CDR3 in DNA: TGTGCCAGCAGTTTCGGGGCGGGGTATGGCTACACCTTC.

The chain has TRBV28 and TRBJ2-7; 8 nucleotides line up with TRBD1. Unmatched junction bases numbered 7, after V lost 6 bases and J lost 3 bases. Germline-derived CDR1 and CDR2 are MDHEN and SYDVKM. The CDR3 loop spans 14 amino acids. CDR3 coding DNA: TGTGCCAGCAGCGCGATGACAGGGGTCTACGAGCAGTACTTC. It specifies CASSAMTGVYEQYF.

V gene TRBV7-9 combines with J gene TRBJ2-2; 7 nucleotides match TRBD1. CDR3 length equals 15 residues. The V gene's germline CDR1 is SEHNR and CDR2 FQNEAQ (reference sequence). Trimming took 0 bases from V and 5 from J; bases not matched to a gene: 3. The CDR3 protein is CASSLALTGTGELFF. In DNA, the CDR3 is TGTGCCAGCAGCTTAGCCCTGACAGGGACCGGGGAGCTGTTTTTT.

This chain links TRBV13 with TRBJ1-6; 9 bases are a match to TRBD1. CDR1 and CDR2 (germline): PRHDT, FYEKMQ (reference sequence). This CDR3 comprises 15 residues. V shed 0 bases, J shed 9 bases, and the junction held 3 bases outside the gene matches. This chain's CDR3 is CASSLGDRGGSPLHF. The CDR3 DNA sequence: TGTGCCAGCAGCTTAGGGGACAGGGGAGGTTCACCCCTCCACTTT.

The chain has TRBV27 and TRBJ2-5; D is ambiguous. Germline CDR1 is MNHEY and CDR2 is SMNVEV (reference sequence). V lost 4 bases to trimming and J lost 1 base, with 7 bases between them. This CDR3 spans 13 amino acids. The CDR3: CASSWASQETQYF. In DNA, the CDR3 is TGTGCCAGCAGTTGGGCCAGCCAAGAGACCCAGTACTTC.